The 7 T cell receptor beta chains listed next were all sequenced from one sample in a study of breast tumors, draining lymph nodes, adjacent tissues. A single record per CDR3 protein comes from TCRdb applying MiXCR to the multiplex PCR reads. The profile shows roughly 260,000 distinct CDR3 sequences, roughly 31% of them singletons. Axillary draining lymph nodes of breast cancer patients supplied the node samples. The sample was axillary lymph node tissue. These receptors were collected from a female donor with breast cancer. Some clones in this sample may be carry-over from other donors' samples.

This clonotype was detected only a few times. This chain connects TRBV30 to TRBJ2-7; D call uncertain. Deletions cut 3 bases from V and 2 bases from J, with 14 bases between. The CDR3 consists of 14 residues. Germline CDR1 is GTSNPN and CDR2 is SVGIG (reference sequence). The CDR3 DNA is TGTGCCTGGAGGTCCAACTCAGCGCCCTACGAGCAGTACTTC. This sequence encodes CAWRSNSAPYEQYF.

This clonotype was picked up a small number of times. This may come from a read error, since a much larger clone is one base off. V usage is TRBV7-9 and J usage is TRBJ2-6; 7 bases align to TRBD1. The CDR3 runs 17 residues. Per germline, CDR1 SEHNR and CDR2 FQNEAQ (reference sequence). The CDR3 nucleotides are TGTGCCAGCAGCTTTTTCCCACAGGGGTCTGGGGCCAACCTCCTGACTTTC. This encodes CASSFFPQGSGANLLTF.

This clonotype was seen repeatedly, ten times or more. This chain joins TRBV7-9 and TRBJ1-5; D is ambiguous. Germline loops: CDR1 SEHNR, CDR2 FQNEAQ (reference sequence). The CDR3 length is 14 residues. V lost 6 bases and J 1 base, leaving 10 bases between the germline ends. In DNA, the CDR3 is TGTGCCAGCAGGGGTCCCGGGAGCAATCAGCCCCAGCATTTT. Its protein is CASRGPGSNQPQHF.

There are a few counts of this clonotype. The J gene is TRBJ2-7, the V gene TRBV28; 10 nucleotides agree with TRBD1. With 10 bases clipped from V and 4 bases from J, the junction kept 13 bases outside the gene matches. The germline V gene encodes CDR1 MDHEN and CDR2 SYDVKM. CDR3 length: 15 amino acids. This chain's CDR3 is CATEGRRDRGYEQYF. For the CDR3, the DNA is TGTGCCACCGAAGGACGCCGGGACAGGGGTTACGAGCAGTACTTC.

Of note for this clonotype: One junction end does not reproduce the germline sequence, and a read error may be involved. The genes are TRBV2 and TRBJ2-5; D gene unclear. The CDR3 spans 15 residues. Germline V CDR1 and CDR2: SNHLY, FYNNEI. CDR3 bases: TGTGCCTGCAGTGCTATTAGAGACCTGCAAGAGACCCAGTACTTC. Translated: CACSAIRDLQETQYF.

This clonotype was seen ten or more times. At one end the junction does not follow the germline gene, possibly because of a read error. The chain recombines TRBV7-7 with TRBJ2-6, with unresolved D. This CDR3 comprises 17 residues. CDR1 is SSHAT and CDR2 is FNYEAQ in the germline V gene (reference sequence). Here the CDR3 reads CASSFQRLNSGANVLTF. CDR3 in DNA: TGTGCTAGCAGCTTCCAGAGACTCAACTCTGGGGCCAACGTCCTGACTTTC. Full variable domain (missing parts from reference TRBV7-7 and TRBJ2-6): GAGVSQSPRYKVTKRGQDVTLRCDPISSHATLYWYQQALGQGPEFLTYFNYEAQPDKSGLPSDRFSAERPEGSISTLTIQRTEQRDSAMYRCASSFQRLNSGANVLTFGAGSRLTVL.

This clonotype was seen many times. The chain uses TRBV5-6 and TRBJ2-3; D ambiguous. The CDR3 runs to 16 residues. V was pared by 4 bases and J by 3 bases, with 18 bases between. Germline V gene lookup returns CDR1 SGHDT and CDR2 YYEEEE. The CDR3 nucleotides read TGTGCCAGCAGCCCCGTACAGAGAAGGTCAACAGATACGCAGTATTTT. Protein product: CASSPVQRRSTDTQYF.